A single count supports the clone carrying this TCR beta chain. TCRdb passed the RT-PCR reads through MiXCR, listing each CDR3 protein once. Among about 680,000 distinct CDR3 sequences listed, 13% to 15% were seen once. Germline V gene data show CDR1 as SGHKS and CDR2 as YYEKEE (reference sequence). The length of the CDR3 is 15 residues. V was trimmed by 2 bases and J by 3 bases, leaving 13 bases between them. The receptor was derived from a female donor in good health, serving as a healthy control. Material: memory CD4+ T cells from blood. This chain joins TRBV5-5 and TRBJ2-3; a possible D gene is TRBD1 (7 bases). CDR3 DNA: TGTGCCAGCAGCTTCAGGGGGGTAGTTACAGATACGCAGTATTTT. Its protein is CASSFRGVVTDTQYF.